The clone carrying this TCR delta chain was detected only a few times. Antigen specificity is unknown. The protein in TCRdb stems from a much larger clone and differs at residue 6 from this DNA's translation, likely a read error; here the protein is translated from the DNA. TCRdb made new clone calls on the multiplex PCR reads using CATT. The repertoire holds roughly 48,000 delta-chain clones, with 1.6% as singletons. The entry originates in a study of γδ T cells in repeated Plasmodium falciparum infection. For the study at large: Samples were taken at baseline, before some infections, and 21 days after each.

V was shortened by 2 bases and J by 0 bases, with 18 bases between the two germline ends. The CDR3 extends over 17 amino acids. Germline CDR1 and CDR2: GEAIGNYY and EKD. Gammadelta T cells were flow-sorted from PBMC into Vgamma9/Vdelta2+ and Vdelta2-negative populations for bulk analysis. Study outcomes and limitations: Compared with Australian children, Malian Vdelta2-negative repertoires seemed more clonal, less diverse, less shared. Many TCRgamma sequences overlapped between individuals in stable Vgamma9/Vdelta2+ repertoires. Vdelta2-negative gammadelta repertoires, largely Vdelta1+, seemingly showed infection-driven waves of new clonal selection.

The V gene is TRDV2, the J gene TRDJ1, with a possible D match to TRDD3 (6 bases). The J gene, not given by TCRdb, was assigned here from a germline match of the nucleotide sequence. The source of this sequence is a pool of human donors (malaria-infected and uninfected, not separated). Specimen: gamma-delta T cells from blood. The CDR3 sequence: CACDIRGDKGYTDKLIF. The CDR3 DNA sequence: TGTGCCTGTGACATACGGGGGGACAAAGGTTACACCGATAAACTCATCTTT.